Following are 6 T cell receptor beta chains from one sample sequenced in a study of T cell responses to AZD1222 COVID-19 vaccine. The protocol was immunoSEQ multiplex PCR, while the TCRdb copy is restricted to in-frame clones and leaves out a portion. The sample records roughly 180,000 clones, around 87% being singletons. The input for sequencing was peripheral blood, taken on day 0 of MenACWY control vaccination. Source of these receptors: an adult in good health.

V is TRBV9 and J is TRBJ1-5; D uncertain. Looked up from germline, CDR1 is SGDLS and CDR2 is YYNGEE. Trimming pared 0 bases from V and 2 bases from J, leaving 6 bases between. The CDR3 loop spans 14 amino acids. CDR3 bases: TGTGCCAGCAGCGTAGCTGAGGGCAATCAGCCCCAGCATTTT. This gives the protein CASSVAEGNQPQHF.

This chain joins TRBV6-5 and TRBJ2-3; weak D call: TRBD2 (5 bases). V lost 7 bases and J lost 4, with 15 bases in between. The germline V gene has CDR1 MNHEY and CDR2 SVGAGI. The CDR3 covers 14 residues. CDR3 loop: CASIWTRVSDTQYF. CDR3 DNA sequence: TGTGCCAGCATATGGACTCGGGTCTCAGATACGCAGTATTTT.

This rearrangement joins TRBV6-2 or TRBV6-3 to TRBJ1-1; no clear D gene. This CDR3 spans 15 amino acids. CDR1 and CDR2 (germline): MNHEY, SVGEGT. V lost 2 bases and J 5 bases, leaving 15 bases between the germline ends. The CDR3: CASSYGLPGGTEAFF. The CDR3, as DNA: TGTGCCAGCAGTTACGGGCTCCCTGGAGGAACTGAAGCTTTCTTT.

The gene calls are TRBV6-5 and TRBJ2-5, with 9 bases identical to TRBD2. CDR1 MNHEY and CDR2 SVGAGI come from the germline V gene. The CDR3 is 14 residues long. V gave up 6 bases and J gave up 3 bases; unmatched junction bases: 5. CDR3 DNA sequence: TGTGCCAGCAGCCCGGGACTAGCCGAAGAGACCCAGTACTTC. Translation: CASSPGLAEETQYF.

This clone came up a few times. V is TRBV9 and J is TRBJ2-7; D perhaps matches TRBD1 (6 bases). The germline V gene encodes CDR1 SGDLS and CDR2 YYNGEE. With 3 bases removed from V and 0 bases from J, the gap between germline ends came to 10 bases. The CDR3 is made up of 14 amino acids. The CDR3 loop reads CASSDRDNSYEQYF. For the CDR3, the DNA is TGTGCCAGCAGCGACCGGGACAACTCCTACGAGCAGTACTTC.

This chain links TRBV7-3 with TRBJ2-4; TRBD2 aligns across 13 bases. The germline V gene encodes CDR1 SGHTA and CDR2 FQGTGA. CDR3 length: 20 residues. Trimming took 5 bases from V and 2 from J; bases not matched to a gene: 15. The CDR3 bases are TGTGCCAGCAGCCAATCCGGACTAGCGGGAGTTGGACCCCCCAAAAACATTCAGTACTTC. Amino acids: CASSQSGLAGVGPPKNIQYF.